This T cell receptor (beta chain) was identified during a study of blood T cell repertoires in COVID-19. Study information: Specimens from acute and convalescent COVID-19 originated in the United States, Italy and Spain.

Original processing notes: From reference gene primer amplification, estimates of nucleated cell counts were derived. Libraries were prepared by immunoSEQ multiplex PCR; TCRdb keeps only in-frame clonotypes and omits some of them. D and trimming come from the DNA, and the V and J calls and clone size come from that table. The profile shows some 280,000 clones, around four fifths of them singletons. Sequences were obtained from peripheral blood. The TCR sequence derives from a woman aged 45 to 65 with active or convalescent COVID-19.

This CDR3 reads CASSPRAPGGNQPQHF. CDR3 sequence (DNA): TGTGCCAGCAGTCCGCGGGCCCCTGGGGGCAATCAGCCCCAGCATTTT. The V and J genes are TRBV27 and TRBJ1-5; D is undetermined. V was pared by 5 bases and J by 2 bases, with 16 bases between. CDR3 length equals 16 residues. From germline, CDR1 is MNHEY and CDR2 SMNVEV (reference sequence).